One T cell receptor beta chain is described in this entry. The data were taken from a study of response to subunit inactivated influenza vaccine. MiXCR, run by TCRdb on the RT-PCR reads, gives a single entry per CDR3 protein. The table lists a few hundred thousand distinct CDR3 sequences, around 9.9% of them singletons. This CDR3 is built from 12 residues. V was pared by 8 bases and J by 12 bases, with 16 bases between. The clonotype originates from a man aged 45-65 years who received an inactivated influenza vaccine. The chain has TRBV12-3 or TRBV12-4 and TRBJ1-4; the D gene is possibly TRBD1 (6 bases). Here the sequenced sample was PBMCs from blood, taken roughly 45 days after vaccination. The CDR3 region is CASARGLIELFF. The CDR3 coding sequence is TGTGCCAGCGCCCGGGGGCTTATTGAACTGTTTTTT.